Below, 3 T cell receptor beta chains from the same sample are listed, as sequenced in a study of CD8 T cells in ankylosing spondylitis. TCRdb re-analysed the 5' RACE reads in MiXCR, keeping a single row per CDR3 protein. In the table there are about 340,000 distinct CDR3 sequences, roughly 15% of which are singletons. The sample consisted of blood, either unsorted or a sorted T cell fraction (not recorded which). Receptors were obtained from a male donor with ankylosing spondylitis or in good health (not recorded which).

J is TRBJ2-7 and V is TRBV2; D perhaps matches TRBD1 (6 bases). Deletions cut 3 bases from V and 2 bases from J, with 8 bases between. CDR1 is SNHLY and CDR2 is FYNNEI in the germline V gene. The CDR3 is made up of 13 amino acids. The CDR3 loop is CASSDRGAYEQYF. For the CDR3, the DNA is TGTGCCAGCAGTGACAGGGGCGCCTACGAGCAGTACTTC.

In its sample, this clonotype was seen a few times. Written as DNA, the CDR3 is TGTGCCAGCAGTCCCTCCCGACTCTCCTACAATGAGCAGTTCTTC. Protein sequence: CASSPSRLSYNEQFF. The chain links TRBV12-3 or TRBV12-4 to TRBJ2-1, with D uncertain. V lost 5 bases and J 0 bases, leaving 11 bases between the germline ends. The CDR3 spans 15 residues.

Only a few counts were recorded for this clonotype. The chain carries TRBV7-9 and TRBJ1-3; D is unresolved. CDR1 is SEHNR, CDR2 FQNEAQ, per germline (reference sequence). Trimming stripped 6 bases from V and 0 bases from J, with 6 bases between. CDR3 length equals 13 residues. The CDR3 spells CASRQSSGNTIYF. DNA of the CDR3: TGTGCCAGCAGGCAGAGCTCTGGAAACACCATATATTTT.